A selection of T cell receptor beta chains follows, all from one sample in a study of blood T cell repertoires in COVID-19. The method was immunoSEQ multiplex PCR; TCRdb's version includes in-frame clones alone and lacks a portion of them. The table has some 320,000 clones, around 92% seen once. The sequencing input was peripheral blood. The receptors here all came from a woman in her 30s with COVID-19, enrolled during active disease. The CDR3 runs from the conserved cysteine through the conserved F or W. The order of the fields is J gene, clone size, V gene, CDR3 protein. Clone size is given for some rows only: seen once, a few or many times, or a class if the clone is expanded.

j_gene: TRBJ1-5
abundance: few
v_gene: TRBV19
CDR3aa: CASNRVRENQPQHF

j_gene: TRBJ2-7
abundance: .
v_gene: TRBV3-1/TRBV3-2
CDR3aa: CASSREPTHSSEQYF

j_gene: TRBJ1-5
abundance: once
v_gene: TRBV24-1
CDR3aa: CATSGRGTDQPQHF

j_gene: TRBJ1-1
abundance: .
v_gene: TRBV27
CDR3aa: CASSTYRGGNTEAFF

j_gene: TRBJ2-3
abundance: once
v_gene: TRBV9
CDR3aa: CASSVGGSTDTQYF

j_gene: TRBJ1-1
abundance: .
v_gene: TRBV5-1
CDR3aa: CASRMEGGTEAFF

j_gene: TRBJ2-1
abundance: .
v_gene: TRBV2
CDR3aa: CASSRIMAEQFF

j_gene: TRBJ1-1
abundance: .
v_gene: TRBV5-4
CDR3aa: CASSLAWPGGDTEAFF

j_gene: TRBJ2-5
abundance: .
v_gene: TRBV24-1
CDR3aa: CATSDHTYSGEGETQYF

j_gene: TRBJ2-7
abundance: .
v_gene: TRBV10-2
CDR3aa: CASLNGAGEQYF

j_gene: TRBJ1-2
abundance: .
v_gene: TRBV2
CDR3aa: CASSEVGRGWGYTF

j_gene: TRBJ1-2
abundance: .
v_gene: TRBV7-6
CDR3aa: CASSPLYRDRGFGYTF

j_gene: TRBJ2-5
abundance: .
v_gene: TRBV3-1/TRBV3-2
CDR3aa: CASSQEALAGGETQYF

j_gene: TRBJ1-2
abundance: .
v_gene: TRBV4-1
CDR3aa: CASSQEPAAYGYTF

j_gene: TRBJ2-4
abundance: .
v_gene: TRBV9
CDR3aa: CASSVGAGNIQYF

j_gene: TRBJ1-2
abundance: .
v_gene: TRBV9
CDR3aa: CASSVRTGGGYGYTF

j_gene: TRBJ1-4
abundance: .
v_gene: TRBV4-2
CDR3aa: CASTRQGLTNEKLFF

j_gene: TRBJ2-7
abundance: once
v_gene: TRBV4-1
CDR3aa: CASSQDSPGSYEQYF

j_gene: TRBJ1-1
abundance: .
v_gene: TRBV7-9
CDR3aa: CASRPDRGWNTEAFF